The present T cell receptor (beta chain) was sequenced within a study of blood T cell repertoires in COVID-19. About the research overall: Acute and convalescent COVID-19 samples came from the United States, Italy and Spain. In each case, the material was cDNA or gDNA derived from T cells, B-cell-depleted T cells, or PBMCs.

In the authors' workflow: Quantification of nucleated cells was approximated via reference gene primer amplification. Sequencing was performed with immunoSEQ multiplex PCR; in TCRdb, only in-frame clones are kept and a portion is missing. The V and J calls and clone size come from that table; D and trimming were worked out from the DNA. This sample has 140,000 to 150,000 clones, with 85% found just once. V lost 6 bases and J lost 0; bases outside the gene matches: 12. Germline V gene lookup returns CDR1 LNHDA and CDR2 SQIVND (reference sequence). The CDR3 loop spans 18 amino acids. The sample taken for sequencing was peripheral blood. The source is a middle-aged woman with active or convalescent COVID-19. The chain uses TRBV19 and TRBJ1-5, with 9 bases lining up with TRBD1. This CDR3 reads CASREHRGQGHSNQPQHF. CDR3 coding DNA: TGTGCCAGTAGAGAGCACAGGGGGCAGGGGCATAGCAATCAGCCCCAGCATTTT.